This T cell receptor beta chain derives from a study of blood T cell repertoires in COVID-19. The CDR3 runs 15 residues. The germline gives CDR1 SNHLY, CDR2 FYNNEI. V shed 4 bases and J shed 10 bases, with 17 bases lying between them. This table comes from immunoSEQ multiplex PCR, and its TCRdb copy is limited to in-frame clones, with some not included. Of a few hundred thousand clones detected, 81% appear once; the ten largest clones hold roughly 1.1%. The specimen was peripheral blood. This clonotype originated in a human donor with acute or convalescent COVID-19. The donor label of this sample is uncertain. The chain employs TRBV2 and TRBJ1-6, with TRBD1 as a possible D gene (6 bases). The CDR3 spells CASSVWDTLTSPLHF. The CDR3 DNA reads TGTGCCAGCAGTGTTTGGGACACCTTAACATCACCCCTCCACTTT.